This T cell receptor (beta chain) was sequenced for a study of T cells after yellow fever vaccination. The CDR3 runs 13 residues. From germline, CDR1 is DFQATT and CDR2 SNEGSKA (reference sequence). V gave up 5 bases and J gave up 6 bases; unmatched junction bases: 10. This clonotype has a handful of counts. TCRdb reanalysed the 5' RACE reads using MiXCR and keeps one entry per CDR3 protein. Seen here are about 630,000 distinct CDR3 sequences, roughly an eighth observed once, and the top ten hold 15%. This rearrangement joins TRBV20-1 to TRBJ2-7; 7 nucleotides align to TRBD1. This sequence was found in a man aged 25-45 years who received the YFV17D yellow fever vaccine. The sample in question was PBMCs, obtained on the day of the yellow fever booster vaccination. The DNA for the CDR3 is TGCAGTGCTGTCAGGGGGATGGTGGGCGAGCAGTACTTC. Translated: CSAVRGMVGEQYF.